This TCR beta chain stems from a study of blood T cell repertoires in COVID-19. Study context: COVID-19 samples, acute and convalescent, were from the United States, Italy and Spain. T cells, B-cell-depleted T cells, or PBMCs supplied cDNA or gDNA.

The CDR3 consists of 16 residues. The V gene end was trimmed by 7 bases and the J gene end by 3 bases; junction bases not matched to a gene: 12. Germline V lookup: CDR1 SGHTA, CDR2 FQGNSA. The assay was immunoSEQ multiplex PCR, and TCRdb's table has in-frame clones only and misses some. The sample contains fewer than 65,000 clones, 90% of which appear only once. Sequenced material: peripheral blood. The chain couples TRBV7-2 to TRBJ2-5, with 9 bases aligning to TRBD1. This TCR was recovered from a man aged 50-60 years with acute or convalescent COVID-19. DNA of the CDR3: TGTGCCAGCAACAATCCCAGGGGGACAGGGAAAGAGACCCAGTACTTC. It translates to CASNNPRGTGKETQYF.